The 27 T cell receptor beta chains below were found in one sample sequenced in a study of T cell repertoires in cytomegalovirus infection (dated by TCRdb to the late 2010s). Sequencing was performed on an Illumina HiSeq 1500. The raw public data were reprocessed by TCRdb itself: fastp quality trimming at Q25, MiXCR clonotype calling, in-frame beta chains only. When rows share a CDR3 protein, they turn into one entry using the most common DNA and genes. The sample yields 510,000 or so distinct CDR3 sequences; roughly 29% were counted once. The ten top clones hold over 10% of the sample. What was sequenced was PBMCs. The source of these receptors is a human donor in good health (CMV status not recorded). Some clones in this sample may be carry-over from other donors' samples.

This chain connects TRBV12-3 or TRBV12-4 to TRBJ1-4, with D unresolved. The CDR3 runs 18 residues. Trimming cost V 1 base and J 0 bases, with 15 bases left between them. CDR3 coding DNA: TGTGCCAGCAGTTTAGTAAATCTTCTTCGGACAACTAATGAAAAACTGTTTTTT. Translating it yields CASSLVNLLRTTNEKLFF.

This clonotype was found once. The chain combines TRBV29-1 with TRBJ2-7; 13 positions agree with TRBD2. There are 14 residues in the CDR3. The trim removed 4 bases at V and 5 bases at J, leaving 5 bases unmatched. Germline loops: CDR1 SQVTM, CDR2 ANQGSEA. CDR3 bases: TGCAGCGTTGCGACTAGCGGGAGGACCAACGAGCAGTACTTC. Translated: CSVATSGRTNEQYF.

The chain employs TRBV12-3 or TRBV12-4 and TRBJ1-5; D not resolved. This CDR3 is built from 14 residues. V was clipped by 5 bases and J by 6 bases, with 14 bases between them. The CDR3 coding sequence is TGTGCCAGCAGTACTCCGGGTTTCGGTCAGCCCCAGCATTTT. This encodes CASSTPGFGQPQHF.

The chain recombines TRBV27 with TRBJ1-1, with 9 positions matching TRBD1. CDR3 length: 16 residues. The J segment lost 4 bases and the V segment lost 6 bases, leaving 12 bases of the junction unmatched. Germline V CDR1 and CDR2: MNHEY, SMNVEV (reference sequence). The CDR3: CASRSTGGGLATEAFF. In nucleotides, the CDR3 is TGTGCCAGCAGATCGACAGGGGGAGGATTAGCCACTGAAGCTTTCTTT.

This clonotype was detected ten times or more. The chain recombines TRBV7-8 with TRBJ2-1; 7 bases match TRBD2. CDR1 is SGHVS, CDR2 FQNEAQ, per germline. This CDR3 is built from 17 residues. V lost 5 bases, J lost 0 bases, and 10 bases stayed unmatched. CDR3 bases: TGTGCCAGCAGCAACCCAGGGAGGGATAGCTCCTACAATGAGCAGTTCTTC. Translating gives CASSNPGRDSSYNEQFF.

This clonotype was picked up many times. The genes are TRBV7-3 and TRBJ2-1; D assignment may be TRBD1 or TRBD2 (5 bases each). V lost 3 bases and J lost 7, with 10 bases in between. The CDR3 totals 13 residues. Germline V gene lookup returns CDR1 SGHTA and CDR2 FQGTGA. CDR3 protein: CASSLGPPNEQFF. The DNA of the CDR3 is TGTGCCAGCAGCTTGGGACCGCCGAATGAGCAGTTCTTC.

This clonotype was counted many times. This sequence joins TRBV7-9 and TRBJ2-3; D possibly matches TRBD1 or TRBD2 (5 bases each). Germline CDR1 SEHNR, CDR2 FQNEAQ (reference sequence). The CDR3 consists of 15 residues. Trimming left V 5 bases short and J 8 bases short, with 20 bases between. The CDR3 loop reads CASSNHGDPHRTQYF. CDR3 coding DNA: TGTGCCAGCAGCAACCACGGGGACCCTCACCGTACGCAGTATTTT.

This clonotype was seen only a few times. This chain links TRBV6-2 or TRBV6-3 with TRBJ2-1; 15 bases align to TRBD2. The V gene's germline CDR1 is MNHEY and CDR2 SVGEGT. The CDR3 loop spans 15 amino acids. The J segment lost 9 bases and the V segment lost 4 bases, leaving 4 bases of the junction unmatched. CDR3 sequence (DNA): TGTGCCAGCAGTTCGGGACTAGCGGGAGGAACTGAGCAGTTCTTC. Amino acids: CASSSGLAGGTEQFF.

This clonotype has ten or more counts. J is TRBJ2-5 and V is TRBV6-1; weak D call: TRBD1 (6 bases). Looked up from germline, CDR1 is MNHNS and CDR2 is SASEGT. The CDR3 is 13 amino acids. The V end was cut by 2 bases, the J end by 4 bases, with 8 bases between. The CDR3 sequence: CASSERRGETQYF. The CDR3 DNA reads as TGTGCCAGCAGTGAACGCAGGGGAGAGACCCAGTACTTC.

The rearrangement links TRBV7-9 to TRBJ2-1; D might be TRBD1 or TRBD2, each matching 5 bases. The ends were cut back, 3 bases at V and 12 bases at J, with 18 bases in the middle. Germline CDR1 reads SEHNR; CDR2 reads FQNEAQ (reference sequence). This CDR3 comprises 14 residues. This CDR3 reads CASSLELGERGQFF. Here the CDR3 DNA reads TGTGCCAGCAGCTTGGAACTAGGGGAACGGGGGCAGTTCTTC.

This chain joins TRBV27 and TRBJ1-6; D gene unclear. This CDR3 has 16 residues. The V end was cut by 3 bases, the J end by 5 bases, with 14 bases between. Germline V CDR1 and CDR2: MNHEY, SMNVEV (reference sequence). CDR3 DNA sequence: TGTGCCAGCAGTTTCTCCGGGCATTGGGATAATTCACCCCTCCACTTT. This gives the protein CASSFSGHWDNSPLHF.

This rearrangement joins TRBV5-4 to TRBJ1-4; no firm D call. V was cut by 0 bases and J by 0 bases, with 9 bases left in between. The CDR3 extends over 16 amino acids. Germline assignment: CDR1 SGHNT and CDR2 YYREEE (reference sequence). CDR3 sequence reads: CASSLEGRPTNEKLFF. The CDR3 DNA sequence: TGTGCCAGCAGCTTGGAAGGCCGCCCAACTAATGAAAAACTGTTTTTT.

V usage is TRBV20-1 and J usage is TRBJ1-3; D is uncertain. CDR1 is DFQATT, CDR2 SNEGSKA, per germline (reference sequence). The V gene lost 8 bases and the J gene lost 1 base, with 9 bases spanning the gap. There are 12 residues in the CDR3. For the CDR3, the DNA is TGCAGTTCCTTAGGATCTGGAAACACCATATATTTT. It translates to CSSLGSGNTIYF.

Many counts were recorded for this clonotype. This sequence joins TRBV12-3 or TRBV12-4 and TRBJ2-1; D may be TRBD1 (5 bases). Between the trimmed V and J ends, which lost 7 bases and 2 bases, there was a span of 15 bases. The CDR3 has 15 residues. The CDR3, as DNA: TGTGCCAGCAAAACAGGCGTTTTCACCTACAATGAGCAGTTCTTC. Its protein is CASKTGVFTYNEQFF.

This chain links TRBV4-1 with TRBJ1-3; D is unresolved. The CDR3 totals 15 residues. The V gene lost 4 bases and the J gene lost 1 base, with 11 bases spanning the gap. Germline CDR1 and CDR2: MGHRA and YSYEKL. The CDR3 sequence is CASSPAGKSGNTIYF. In nucleotides, the CDR3 is TGCGCCAGCAGCCCCGCGGGGAAGTCTGGAAACACCATATATTTT.

This chain joins TRBV15 and TRBJ2-5, with a tentative D call TRBD2 (6 bases). CDR1 and CDR2 (germline): LNHNV, YYDKDF (reference sequence). V was shortened by 1 base and J by 3 bases, with 12 bases between the two germline ends. The CDR3 runs to 15 residues. The CDR3 nucleotides are TGTGCCACCAGCAGAGCGGGAGCGCTCAAAGAGACCCAGTACTTC. It translates to CATSRAGALKETQYF.

This rearrangement joins TRBV2 to TRBJ1-5; D call uncertain. The germline CDR1 and CDR2 sequences are SNHLY and FYNNEI. The CDR3 is 16 amino acids. Trimming stripped 4 bases from V and 3 bases from J, with 16 bases between. Written as DNA, the CDR3 is TGTGCCAGCAGTGTGCACCGGGCCAAGGACAATCAGCCCCAGCATTTT. The encoded protein is CASSVHRAKDNQPQHF. Using reference TRBV2 and TRBJ1-5 for the parts outside the CDR3, the full variable domain is EPEVTQTPSHQVTQMGQEVILRCVPISNHLYFYWYRQILGQKVEFLVSFYNNEISEKSEIFDDQFSVERPDGSNFTLKIRSTKLEDSAMYFCASSVHRAKDNQPQHFGDGTRLSIL.

This chain connects TRBV11-2 to TRBJ1-5; D might be TRBD1 (5 bases). This CDR3 has 13 residues. V was shortened by 5 bases and J by 6 bases, with 11 bases between the two germline ends. Germline V lookup: CDR1 SGHAT, CDR2 FQNNGV. The CDR3 DNA follows: TGTGCCAGCAGCACCGCTCAGGGTCAGCCCCAGCATTTT. It translates to CASSTAQGQPQHF.

By share, this clonotype ranks as medium-sized. The V gene is TRBV5-1, the J gene TRBJ2-1, with 8 nucleotides matching TRBD2. The CDR3 length is 16 residues. The V segment lost 1 base and the J segment 8 bases; nucleotides outside the gene matches: 11. Germline V gene sequence: CDR1 SGHRS, CDR2 YFSETQ. The CDR3 DNA reads TGCGCCAGCAGCTTGAACGTCCGGGAGGGCCTCGATGAGCAGTTCTTC. It is translated as CASSLNVREGLDEQFF.

The chain is built from TRBV7-9 and TRBJ2-7; 8 positions agree with TRBD1. The CDR3 extends over 16 amino acids. V trimming: 4 bases; J trimming: 3 bases; junction bases outside the gene matches: 11. CDR1 is SEHNR and CDR2 is FQNEAQ in the germline V gene (reference sequence). CDR3 region: CASSSKDRVTDYEQYF. CDR3 DNA: TGTGCCAGCAGCTCTAAGGACAGGGTGACGGACTACGAGCAGTACTTC.

This clonotype occurred many times. V gene TRBV7-8 combines with J gene TRBJ2-3; TRBD2 aligns across 7 bases. V gave up 5 bases and J gave up 0 bases; unmatched junction bases: 8. CDR3 size: 16 residues. Germline assignment: CDR1 SGHVS and CDR2 FQNEAQ. CDR3 nucleotide sequence: TGTGCCAGCAGCCTGCAACTAGCGACGAGCACAGATACGCAGTATTTT. Translation: CASSLQLATSTDTQYF.

The chain combines TRBV4-1 with TRBJ2-4, with 8 bases identical to TRBD1. Trimming removed 1 base from V and 11 bases from J; junction bases left unmatched: 7. Germline values: CDR1 MGHRA, CDR2 YSYEKL. This CDR3 has 14 residues. The CDR3: CASSQGTGRVVQYF. DNA for the CDR3: TGCGCCAGCAGCCAAGGGACAGGGAGAGTAGTTCAGTACTTC.

The chain couples TRBV18 to TRBJ2-1; weak D call: TRBD2 (6 bases). V was trimmed by 0 bases and J by 3 bases, leaving 12 bases between them. This CDR3 comprises 16 residues. The germline CDR1 and CDR2 sequences are KGHSH and LQKENI. The CDR3 is CASSPPGASDYNEQFF. CDR3 DNA: TGTGCCAGCTCACCACCTGGGGCTAGCGACTACAATGAGCAGTTCTTC. Looking up the rest from reference TRBV18 and TRBJ2-1 gives the full variable domain: NAGVMQNPRHLVRRRGQEARLRCSPMKGHSHVYWYRQLPEEGLKFMVYLQKENIIDESGMPKERFSAEFPKEGPSILRIQQVVRGDSAAYFCASSPPGASDYNEQFFGPGTRLTVL.

This clonotype has at least ten counts. This sequence joins TRBV7-2 and TRBJ2-3, with a possible D match to TRBD1 (5 bases). The CDR3 has 16 residues. Germline CDR1 is SGHTA and CDR2 is FQGNSA. Trimming pared 2 bases from V and 5 bases from J, leaving 17 bases between. Here the CDR3 DNA reads TGTGCCAGCAGCTTACCCAGGTCCCCTAGGGGAGATACGCAGTATTTT. It is translated as CASSLPRSPRGDTQYF.

This clonotype was recorded at least ten times. V gene TRBV12-3 or TRBV12-4 combines with J gene TRBJ2-1, with D possibly being TRBD2 (6 bases). This CDR3 is built from 14 residues. V gave up 7 bases and J gave up 2 bases, with 12 bases separating them. The CDR3 DNA reads TGTGCCAGCACGGGACTTTTGACCTACAATGAGCAGTTCTTC. Translation: CASTGLLTYNEQFF.

This clonotype occurred once. The chain recombines TRBV7-2 with TRBJ2-2; perhaps D is TRBD1 or TRBD2 (5 bases each). The V end was cut by 1 base, the J end by 16 bases, with 19 bases between. This CDR3 is 14 amino acids long. Germline V lookup: CDR1 SGHTA, CDR2 FQGNSA. CDR3 DNA sequence: TGTGCCAGCAGCTTAGTGTCAGGGAGTCTTTCTGCGTTTTTT. Translating gives CASSLVSGSLSAFF.

At least ten counts were recorded for this clonotype. V and J are TRBV7-2 and TRBJ2-1, with D possibly called TRBD1 or TRBD2 (5 bases each). V was pared by 1 base and J by 8 bases, with 15 bases between. CDR1 is SGHTA, CDR2 FQGNSA, per germline. This CDR3 has 15 residues. CDR3 loop: CASSLDGTPVDEQFF. In nucleotides, the CDR3 is TGTGCCAGCAGCTTAGATGGGACCCCTGTCGATGAGCAGTTCTTC.